The present entry profiles one T cell receptor (beta chain) with its context. Ten or more counts support this clonotype. It has no known antigen specificity. The input lacks base qualities; no much larger clone sits a single base away. Preparation of the library involved 5' RACE. Sequencing used a NextSeq 500. Unique molecular identifiers were attached to individual cDNA molecules in the TCR library protocol so that sequencing error and PCR bias could be corrected. Both TCR alpha and beta chains were sequenced, and tight co-correlation was observed between alpha and beta sequence abundances in each sample. The authors' analysis ran thus. Decombinator V4 was used to perform V gene, J gene and CDR3 annotation of TCR sequences. TCRs were defined as expanded if a significant change between any two time points was detected under a Poisson model with p below 0.0001. Abundances of TCRs were expressed as counts per million after normalisation to the total number of TCRs sequenced in each sample. MAIT TCRs were defined by TRAV1-2 paired with TRAJ12, TRAJ20 or TRAJ33, and iNKT TCRs by TRAV10 paired with TRAJ18. A search of VDJdb, accessed on 1 November 2021, was run for TCRs annotated to CMV, EBV and SARS-CoV-2, with TCRs annotated for multiple antigens excluded. TCRdb trimmed the raw reads at Q25, called clones with MiXCR and kept productive beta chains. Duplicate CDR3 protein sequences are folded into a single record with the most common DNA and genes. The V and J calls were not made by the authors but by TCRdb's processing. In this sample the table shows around 47,000 distinct CDR3 sequences, 11% of which occur a single time. The ten most abundant clones make up roughly 13% of the sample.

This sample stems from a study of early T cells in non-severe SARS-CoV-2 infection (dated by TCRdb to 2020 to 2023). For the wider study: Because TCR sequencing was done on bulk RNA from unsorted whole blood, the alpha and beta chains could not be paired.

A case-control design nested within a healthcare worker cohort in London, UK, was used, with weekly nasopharyngeal swab PCR tests and blood sampling performed. Between 23 and 31 March 2020, the week of the UK lockdown, healthcare workers were enrolled and then followed up weekly for as long as 16 weeks. Here is what the overall study found, with its caveats: VDJdb matching was skewed toward anti-spike CD8 responses and likely underestimated virus-specific expansions by missing private and CD4 specificities.

The junction shows trimming of 0 bases on V and 5 bases on J, plus 19 bases between the germline ends. The CDR3 goes from the cysteine to the phenylalanine over 17 residues. The retained sequence is limited to the CDR3, 51 bases, with the frame set at the first base. The germline V gene sets CDR1 to MNHEY and CDR2 to SVGEGT. This TCR derives from an adult who was a healthcare worker with PCR-confirmed SARS-CoV-2 infection or an uninfected control (not recorded which). Sequenced sample: whole blood. Recombination joined TRBV6-2 or TRBV6-3 with TRBJ1-1; the D gene is unclear. The DNA sequence is as follows: TGTGCCAGCAGTTACTCCCTCTCAAGCGTCGGAAGAACTGAAGCTTTCTTT. Translated, this gives CASSYSLSSVGRTEAFF.